The present T cell receptor beta chain was sequenced within a study of T cell repertoires in MIS-A myocarditis. Produced via immunoSEQ multiplex PCR; TCRdb's table is partial and in-frame only. The table has roughly 10,000 clones, more than 85% seen once. CDR3 length: 13 residues. Germline CDR1 and CDR2: SGHNT and YENEEA. With 4 bases removed from V and 8 bases from J, the gap between germline ends came to 12 bases. The receptor was isolated from a man aged 18 to 29 with fulminant myocarditis from multisystem inflammatory syndrome in adults (MIS-A) after COVID-19. The sample taken for sequencing was thoracic lymph node tissue obtained at autopsy. The chain carries TRBV11-3 and TRBJ2-1; a weak D match, TRBD2 (5 bases). CDR3 sequence reads: CASSSRGWDEQFF. In DNA, the CDR3 is TGTGCCAGCAGCTCCCGCGGGTGGGATGAGCAGTTCTTC.